This TCR beta chain was identified during a study of vaccination effects on CD4 cells after COVID-19. Across the study: As their vaccination, participants received two doses of either BNT162b2 or mRNA-1273.

This clone was detected only once. Its antigen is currently unknown. Sequencing in the ViraFEST assay came after antigen-specific CD4+ T cells had been expanded with viral peptide pools, which were used to stimulate PBMC. Following culture for about ten days, CD4+ T cells were isolated. Nucleocapsid antibodies were negative in the vaccine recipients, who had never had SARS-CoV-2 infection. Half the medium was replaced with IL-2 medium on days 3 and 7. Study outcomes and limitations: In vaccinees who were healthy, merely 1 out of 255 vaccine-induced clones cross-reacted with common cold coronaviruses.

CDR3 length equals 14 residues. Germline V lookup: CDR1 SGHRS, CDR2 YFSETQ. V lost 1 base and J 8 bases, leaving 12 bases between the germline ends. The data were produced by immunoSEQ multiplex PCR, yet TCRdb's version contains in-frame clones alone and is incomplete. The sample holds tens of thousands of clones, around 72% seen once. The sequencing used CD4+ T cells from PBMCs cultured with HCoV-OC43 spike peptides, collected before COVID-19 vaccination. Subset specified: HCoV-OC43 spike overlapping peptide pool stimulation. This sequence was found in a human donor who received a COVID-19 vaccine. The chain joins TRBV5-1 to TRBJ1-4, with no clear D. The CDR3 DNA is TGCGCCAGCAGCTTGAGAGGACGGGTCGAAAAACTGTTTTTT. Its translation: CASSLRGRVEKLFF. Using reference TRBV5-1 and TRBJ1-4 for the parts outside the CDR3, the full variable domain is KAGVTQTPRYLIKTRGQQVTLSCSPISGHRSVSWYQQTPGQGLQFLFEYFSETQRNKGNFPGRFSGRQFSNSRSEMNVSTLELGDSALYLCASSLRGRVEKLFFGSGTQLSVL.